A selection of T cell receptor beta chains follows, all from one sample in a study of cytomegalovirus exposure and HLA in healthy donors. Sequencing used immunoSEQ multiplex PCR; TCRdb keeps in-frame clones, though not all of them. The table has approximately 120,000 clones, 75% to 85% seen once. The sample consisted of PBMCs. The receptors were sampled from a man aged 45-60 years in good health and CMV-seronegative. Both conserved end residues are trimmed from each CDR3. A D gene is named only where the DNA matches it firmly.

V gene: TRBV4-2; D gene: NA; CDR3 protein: ASSQFSGSPGNTIY
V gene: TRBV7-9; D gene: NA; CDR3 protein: SSSPYRLKDRNYGYT
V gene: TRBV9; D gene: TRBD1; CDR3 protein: ASSDDRDRELF
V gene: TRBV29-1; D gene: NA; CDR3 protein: SGTGTNTGELF
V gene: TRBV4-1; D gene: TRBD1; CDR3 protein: ASSQGVQGDAYEQY
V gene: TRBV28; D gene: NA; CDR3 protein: ASSPTGFGGQPQH
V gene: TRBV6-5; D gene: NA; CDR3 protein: ASSRTVPNYGYT
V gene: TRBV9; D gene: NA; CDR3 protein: ASSVGSRDYSYEQY
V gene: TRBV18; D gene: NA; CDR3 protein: ASSPDGQISGNTIY
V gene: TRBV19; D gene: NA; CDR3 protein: ASSLSRITGGNEKLF
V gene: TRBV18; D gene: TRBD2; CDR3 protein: ASSPLAGGRDEQF
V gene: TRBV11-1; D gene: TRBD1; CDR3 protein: ASSSAPGQGYEQY
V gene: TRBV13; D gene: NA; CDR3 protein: ASSRPNIDYT
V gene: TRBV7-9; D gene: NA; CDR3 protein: SSSLPGQPQH
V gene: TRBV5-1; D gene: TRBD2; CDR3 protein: ASTSGGANTGELF
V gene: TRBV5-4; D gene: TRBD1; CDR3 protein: ASSDRGRLNYGYT
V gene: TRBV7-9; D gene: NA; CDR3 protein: ASSQQGGNQPQH
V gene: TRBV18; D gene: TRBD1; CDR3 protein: ASSRGTGKEAQY
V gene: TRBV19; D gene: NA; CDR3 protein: ASSIVGGSSYNEQF
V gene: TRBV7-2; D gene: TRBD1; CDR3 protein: ASSLQGGTLNTEAF
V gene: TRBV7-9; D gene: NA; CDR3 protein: SSSVVFLRETQY
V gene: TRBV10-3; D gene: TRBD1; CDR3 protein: AISESWDSFYGYT
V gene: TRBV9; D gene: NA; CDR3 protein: ASSVGPSVTGGLV
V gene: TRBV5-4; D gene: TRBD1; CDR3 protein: ASSHRGQGSDTQY
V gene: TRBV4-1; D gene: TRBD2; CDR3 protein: ASSQDSGGGKNIQY
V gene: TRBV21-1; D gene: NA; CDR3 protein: ASSKGTGAKVNPEAF
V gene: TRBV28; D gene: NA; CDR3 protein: ASTERGELF
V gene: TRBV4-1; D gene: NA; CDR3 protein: ASSQDLGRHRDEQF
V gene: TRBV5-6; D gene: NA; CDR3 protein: ASSLYGPVTEAF
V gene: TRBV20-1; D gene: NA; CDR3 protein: SASPREQY
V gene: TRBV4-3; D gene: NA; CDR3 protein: ASSQGQGIGYT
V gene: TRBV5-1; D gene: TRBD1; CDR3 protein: ASSWVGTDSTGELF
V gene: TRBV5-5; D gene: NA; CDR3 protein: ASSAPYRTDTQY
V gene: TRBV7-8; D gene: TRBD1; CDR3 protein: ASSQGASNQPQH
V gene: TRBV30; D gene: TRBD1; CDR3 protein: AWATGSYNSPLH
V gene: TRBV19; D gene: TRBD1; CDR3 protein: ASSIRRQGKNTEAF
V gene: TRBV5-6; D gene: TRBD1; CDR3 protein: ASSWGTGAAEAF
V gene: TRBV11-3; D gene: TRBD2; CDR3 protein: ASSLWGGGRYNEQF
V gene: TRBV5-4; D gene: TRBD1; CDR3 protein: ASSIDRGVGEQF
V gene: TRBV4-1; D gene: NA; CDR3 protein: ASSQVGGVPGEQY
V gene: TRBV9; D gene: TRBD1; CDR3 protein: ASSPTPQGVNSPLH
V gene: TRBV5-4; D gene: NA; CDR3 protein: ASSLGGREAQPQH
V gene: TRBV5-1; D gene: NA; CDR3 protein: ASSLWGVSNEKLF
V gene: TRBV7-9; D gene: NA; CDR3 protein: ASSGPGSYGYT
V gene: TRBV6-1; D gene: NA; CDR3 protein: ASRNRDTFYGYT
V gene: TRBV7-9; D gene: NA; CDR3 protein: SSSSHNNEQF
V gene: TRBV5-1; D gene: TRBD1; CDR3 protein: ASRDRRPLYTGELF
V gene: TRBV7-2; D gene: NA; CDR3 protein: ASSLDFSGNTIY
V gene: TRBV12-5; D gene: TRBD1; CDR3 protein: ASGLGTGGSNEQF
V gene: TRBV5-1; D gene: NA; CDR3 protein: ASSLEVQGNTEAF
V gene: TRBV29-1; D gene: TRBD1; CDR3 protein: SVNQGASTEAF
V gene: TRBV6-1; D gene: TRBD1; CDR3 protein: ASRGQMNTEAF
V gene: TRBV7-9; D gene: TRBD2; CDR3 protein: SSSLLAGVRYNEQF
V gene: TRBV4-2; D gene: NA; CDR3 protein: ASSHPSRGVTQY
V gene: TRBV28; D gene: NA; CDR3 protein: ASRLRGGSTPLH